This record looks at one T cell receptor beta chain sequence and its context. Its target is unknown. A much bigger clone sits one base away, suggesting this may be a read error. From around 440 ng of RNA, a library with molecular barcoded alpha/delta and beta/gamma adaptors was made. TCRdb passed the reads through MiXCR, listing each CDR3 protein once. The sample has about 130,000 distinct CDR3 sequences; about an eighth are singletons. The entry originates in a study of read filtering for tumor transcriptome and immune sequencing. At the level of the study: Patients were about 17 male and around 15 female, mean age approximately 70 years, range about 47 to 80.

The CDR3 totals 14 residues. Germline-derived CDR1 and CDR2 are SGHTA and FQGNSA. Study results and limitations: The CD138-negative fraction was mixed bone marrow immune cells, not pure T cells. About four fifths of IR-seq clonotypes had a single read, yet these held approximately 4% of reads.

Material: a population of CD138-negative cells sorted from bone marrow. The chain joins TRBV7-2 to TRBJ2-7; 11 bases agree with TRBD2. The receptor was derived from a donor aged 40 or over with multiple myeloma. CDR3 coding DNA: TGTGCCAGCAGCTCTAAGGGACTAGCGGCTGAGCAGTGCTTC. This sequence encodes CASSSKGLAAEQCF.